These 10 T cell receptor beta chains were sequenced from one sample in a study of T cells after yellow fever vaccination. TCRdb processed the 5' RACE reads anew with MiXCR; each CDR3 protein has one entry. The sample carries 200,000 to 300,000 distinct CDR3 sequences, more than 6.5% recorded once. The sample consisted of CD4+ T cells sorted from PBMCs, taken on the day of the yellow fever booster vaccination. The source is a man aged 25-40 years who received the YFV17D yellow fever vaccine.

This clonotype was seen ten or more times. The V and J genes are TRBV27 and TRBJ2-7; TRBD1 or TRBD2 may be the D gene (5 bases each). The CDR3 runs to 14 residues. Trimming pared 6 bases from V and 0 bases from J, leaving 12 bases between. Germline V gene lookup returns CDR1 MNHEY and CDR2 SMNVEV (reference sequence). The CDR3 sequence: CASRRGPSSYEQYF. The CDR3 bases are TGTGCCAGCAGACGGGGCCCCAGCTCCTACGAGCAGTACTTC.

In this sample, this clonotype turned up a few times. The V call is TRBV5-4, the J call TRBJ2-6; TRBD2 agrees at 7 bases. V shed 7 bases and J 2 bases; nucleotides not matched to a gene: 9. Germline V gene sequence: CDR1 SGHNT, CDR2 YYREEE (reference sequence). This CDR3 has 16 amino acids. In DNA form, the CDR3 reads TGTGCCAGCGATACTAGCGATACACCTGGGGCCAACGTCCTGACTTTC. Translating gives CASDTSDTPGANVLTF.

This clonotype was seen many times. The chain has TRBV5-6 and TRBJ2-7; 8 bases map to TRBD1. V lost 6 bases, J lost 8 bases, and 13 bases stayed unmatched. The CDR3 extends over 14 amino acids. Germline loops: CDR1 SGHDT, CDR2 YYEEEE. The CDR3 DNA sequence: TGTGCCAGCAACCTCCGGGACAGGAGCACCCAGCAGTACTTC. Encoded protein: CASNLRDRSTQQYF.

This clonotype was counted a few times. The chain recombines TRBV29-1 with TRBJ2-3; D may be TRBD1 or TRBD2 (6 bases each). Trimming pared 7 bases from V and 4 bases from J, leaving 21 bases between. From germline, CDR1 is SQVTM and CDR2 ANQGSEA. There are 15 residues in the CDR3. This CDR3 reads CSADRGGGRADTQYF. CDR3 bases: TGCAGCGCAGACCGCGGAGGGGGAAGGGCAGATACGCAGTATTTT.

The chain carries TRBV7-2 and TRBJ2-1; D may correspond to TRBD1 or TRBD2 (6 bases each). The CDR3 contains 12 residues. V shed 5 bases and J shed 9 bases, with 11 bases lying between them. CDR1 and CDR2 (germline): SGHTA, FQGNSA. The CDR3 DNA reads as TGTGCCAGCAGCCCCTGGGGGGCTGAGCAGTTCTTC. Its protein is CASSPWGAEQFF. The full variable domain, in which reference TRBV7-2 and TRBJ2-1 provide the parts outside the CDR3, is GAGVSQSPSNKVTEKGKDVELRCDPISGHTALYWYRQSLGQGLEFLIYFQGNSAPDKSGLPSDRFSAERTGGSVSTLTIQRTQQEDSAVYLCASSPWGAEQFFGPGTRLTVL.

This clonotype occurred a few times. The gene calls are TRBV2 and TRBJ2-7; perhaps TRBD2 as D (6 bases). This CDR3 comprises 14 residues. The V gene's germline CDR1 is SNHLY and CDR2 FYNNEI. V shed 7 bases and J shed 0 bases, with 13 bases lying between them. The CDR3, as DNA: TGTGCCAGCAAACGGGACTCCAGCTCCTACGAGCAGTACTTC. Amino acids: CASKRDSSSYEQYF.

This clonotype was counted only a few times. Here the CDR3 reads CASSLQGFSGYTF. The CDR3 DNA is TGTGCCAGCAGCCTACAGGGGTTCTCCGGCTACACCTTC. This sequence joins TRBV5-5 and TRBJ1-2; 7 bases fit TRBD1. Per the germline V gene, CDR1 is SGHKS and CDR2 is YYEKEE (reference sequence). V lost 4 bases to trimming and J lost 8 bases; unmatched junction nucleotides: 8. The CDR3 totals 13 residues.

This clonotype was recorded many times. The chain links TRBV5-5 to TRBJ2-2; perhaps TRBD1 as D (6 bases). Germline CDR1 and CDR2: SGHKS and YYEKEE (reference sequence). Trimming removed 4 bases from V and 4 bases from J, with 14 bases in between. This CDR3 is 15 amino acids long. The CDR3 DNA follows: TGTGCCAGCAGCCACAGGGAACTGGGCACCGGGGAGCTGTTTTTT. This gives the protein CASSHRELGTGELFF.

A few counts support this clonotype. V usage is TRBV18 and J usage is TRBJ2-1; D is possibly TRBD1 (6 bases). The CDR3 runs 11 residues. Germline lookup yields CDR1 KGHSH and CDR2 LQKENI. V was clipped by 6 bases and J by 10 bases, with 10 bases between them. The CDR3 region is CASSQGTEQFF. In DNA form, the CDR3 reads TGTGCCAGCTCTCAGGGGACCGAGCAGTTCTTC.

The V and J genes are TRBV29-1 and TRBJ2-2; 10 bases fit TRBD1. CDR3 length: 14 amino acids. Trimming at V came to 6 bases and at J to 1 base, leaving 2 bases not matched to a gene. The germline CDR1 and CDR2 sequences are SQVTM and ANQGSEA. In nucleotides, the CDR3 is TGCAGCGTAGGGGACAGGGGGAACACCGGGGAGCTGTTTTTT. This gives the protein CSVGDRGNTGELFF.